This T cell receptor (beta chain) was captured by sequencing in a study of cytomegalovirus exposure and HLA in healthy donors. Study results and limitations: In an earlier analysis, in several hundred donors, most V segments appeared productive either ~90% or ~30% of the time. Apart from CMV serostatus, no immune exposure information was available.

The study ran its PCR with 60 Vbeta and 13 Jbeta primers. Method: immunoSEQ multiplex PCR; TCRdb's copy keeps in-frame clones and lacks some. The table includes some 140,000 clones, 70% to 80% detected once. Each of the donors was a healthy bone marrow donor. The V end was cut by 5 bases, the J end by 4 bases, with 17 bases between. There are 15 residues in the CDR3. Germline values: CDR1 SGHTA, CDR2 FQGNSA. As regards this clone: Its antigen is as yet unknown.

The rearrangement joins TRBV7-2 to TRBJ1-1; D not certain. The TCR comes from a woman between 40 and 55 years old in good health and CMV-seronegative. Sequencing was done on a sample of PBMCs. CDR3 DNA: TGTGCCAGCAGCCACCGATCTATCGGTGGCACTGAAGCTTTCTTT. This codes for CASSHRSIGGTEAFF.